This entry lists 18 T cell receptor beta chains sequenced from one sample in a study of T cells in Graves' hyperthyroidism and ophthalmopathy. The investigators amplified TCR beta CDR3 regions from RNA transcripts. The primer set for the first-round RT-PCR of the TCR CDR3 was HTBI. Via MiXCR, TCRdb re-called the multiplex PCR reads, giving one row per CDR3 protein. This sample yields more than 450,000 distinct CDR3 sequences, of which just under 20% are seen a single time; around 50% belongs to the top ten. Sequences were obtained from blood. These receptors came from a man aged 40-49 years with Graves' ophthalmopathy.

The chain links TRBV28 to TRBJ1-6; D is perhaps TRBD1 (5 bases). From germline, CDR1 is MDHEN and CDR2 SYDVKM. V gave up 6 bases and J gave up 7 bases, with 16 bases separating them. CDR3 size: 15 residues. The CDR3 here is CASSNSPGGNSPLHF. The CDR3 bases are TGTGCCAGCAGCAACTCCCCTGGGGGAAATTCACCCCTCCACTTT.

The chain recombines TRBV6-4 with TRBJ2-1, with 10 bases fitting TRBD2. V dropped 6 bases and J dropped 2; count of bases not matched to a gene: 10. From germline, CDR1 is MRHNA and CDR2 SNTAGT. The CDR3 is 17 amino acids. CDR3 in amino acids: CASRKQASGGAYNEQFF. Written as DNA, the CDR3 is TGTGCCAGCAGAAAGCAGGCTAGCGGGGGCGCCTACAATGAGCAGTTCTTC.

A few counts support this clonotype. The chain has TRBV18 and TRBJ2-3, with TRBD2 matching over 10 bases. CDR3 length equals 17 residues. Germline assignment: CDR1 KGHSH and CDR2 LQKENI. Germline trimming cut 6 bases from V and 5 bases from J; bases unmatched to any gene: 14. The CDR3 nucleotides are TGTGCCAGCTCCCAGACCCTAGCGGGGGCCGGGGGAGATACGCAGTATTTT. Protein: CASSQTLAGAGGDTQYF.

In its sample, this clonotype was seen many times. The rearrangement links TRBV7-9 to TRBJ2-5; D uncertain. With 2 bases removed from V and 2 bases from J, the gap between germline ends came to 9 bases. This CDR3 is 14 amino acids long. The germline CDR1 and CDR2 sequences are SEHNR and FQNEAQ (reference sequence). The CDR3 loop reads CASSLRQEQETQYF. In DNA form, the CDR3 reads TGTGCCAGCAGCTTACGGCAAGAGCAAGAGACCCAGTACTTC.

The chain recombines TRBV6-1 with TRBJ1-2; D may be TRBD1 (5 bases). The CDR3 contains 15 residues. CDR1 and CDR2 (germline): MNHNS, SASEGT. V was clipped by 5 bases and J by 4 bases, with 17 bases between them. The CDR3 sequence is CASSPGSGGSYGYTF. The CDR3 nucleotides are TGTGCCAGCAGTCCCGGCTCTGGGGGGAGCTATGGCTACACCTTC.

The rearrangement uses TRBV4-2 and TRBJ2-1; tentative D call: TRBD1 (5 bases). The CDR3 consists of 19 residues. V gave up 1 base and J gave up 1 base, with 20 bases separating them. Germline-derived CDR1 and CDR2 are LGHNA and YNFKEQ. The CDR3 reads CASSQVSRSQGNSYNEQFF. The CDR3, as DNA: TGTGCCAGCAGCCAAGTCAGCAGGAGTCAGGGCAATTCCTACAATGAGCAGTTCTTC.

The sample holds many counts of this clonotype. The genes are TRBV12-3 or TRBV12-4 and TRBJ1-2, with unresolved D. This CDR3 region has 12 residues. The V end lost 3 bases, the J end lost 1 base, and 3 bases lay between the germline ends. CDR3 coding DNA: TGTGCCAGCAGTTTGGATAACTATGGCTACACCTTC. This encodes CASSLDNYGYTF.

This clonotype was seen a handful of times. This rearrangement joins TRBV30 to TRBJ1-2; the match to TRBD1 covers 10 bases. Germline CDR1 reads GTSNPN; CDR2 reads SVGIG (reference sequence). The CDR3 has 12 residues. CDR3 in amino acids: CAATGGGYGYTF. The CDR3 coding sequence is TGTGCAGCGACAGGGGGCGGCTATGGCTACACCTTC.

The chain recombines TRBV10-3 with TRBJ1-1; D is ambiguous. Germline CDR1 is ENHRY and CDR2 is SYGVKD. The CDR3 totals 14 residues. V lost 3 bases and J lost 3, with 11 bases in between. Here the CDR3 DNA reads TGTGCCATCAGTGAAGAGGTGGATCACACTGAAGCTTTCTTT. This gives the protein CAISEEVDHTEAFF.

A few counts support this clonotype. The chain couples TRBV20-1 to TRBJ2-7; 7 bases agree with TRBD1. The CDR3 is made up of 15 amino acids. V shed 4 bases and J 3 bases; nucleotides not matched to a gene: 12. Germline V gene sequence: CDR1 DFQATT, CDR2 SNEGSKA (reference sequence). This CDR3 is CSANAPGQVHYEQYF. The CDR3 DNA sequence: TGCAGTGCTAACGCCCCCGGACAGGTTCACTACGAGCAGTACTTC.

This clonotype was seen a few times. The chain carries TRBV20-1 and TRBJ2-7; TRBD1 agrees at 9 bases. The CDR3 consists of 14 residues. Germline-derived CDR1 and CDR2 are DFQATT and SNEGSKA (reference sequence). Trimming removed 5 bases from V and 7 bases from J; junction bases left unmatched: 12. The DNA for the CDR3 is TGCAGTGCTTCTCCGGGACAGGGATCCGGGGAGCAGTACTTC. Translation: CSASPGQGSGEQYF.

This clonotype has at least ten counts. The rearrangement uses TRBV6-1 and TRBJ1-1; 7 bases agree with TRBD1. Losses at the gene ends were 4 bases for V and 10 bases for J; bases not matched to a gene: 12. Per the germline V gene, CDR1 is MNHNS and CDR2 is SASEGT. The CDR3 is made up of 14 amino acids. CDR3: CASSGPGQMASAFF. The CDR3 region has the DNA TGTGCCAGCAGTGGTCCGGGACAGATGGCCTCAGCTTTCTTT.

The table lists this clonotype with a few counts. The rearrangement uses TRBV27 and TRBJ2-1; 11 bases line up with TRBD2. The CDR3 is 22 residues long. The junction had 22 bases not matched to a gene; V was cut back by 2 bases and J by 4 bases. CDR1 is MNHEY, CDR2 SMNVEV, per germline (reference sequence). CDR3 coding DNA: TGTGCCAGCAGTTTACGGGACAGATTGAAACTAGCGGGAGATGAAGCATACAATGAGCAGTTCTTC. This sequence encodes CASSLRDRLKLAGDEAYNEQFF.

This clonotype was counted ten times or more. The chain combines TRBV3-1 with TRBJ2-1; 8 bases agree with TRBD2. V trimming: 3 bases; J trimming: 8 bases; junction bases outside the gene matches: 12. Germline CDR1 reads LGHDT; CDR2 reads YNNKEL (reference sequence). The CDR3 length is 16 residues. CDR3 bases: TGTGCCAGCAGCCAGGGGAGTAGCGGGATCCGGCATGAGCAGTTCTTC. This encodes CASSQGSSGIRHEQFF.

The J gene is TRBJ2-2, the V gene TRBV9; 9 bases line up with TRBD1. The CDR3 is 13 residues long. Germline assignment: CDR1 SGDLS and CDR2 YYNGEE. V shed 3 bases and J 6 bases; nucleotides not matched to a gene: 0. CDR3 DNA sequence: TGTGCCAGCAGCGGGACAGGGGCCGGGGAGCTGTTTTTT. It yields the protein CASSGTGAGELFF.

Many counts were recorded for this clonotype. This chain links TRBV7-2 with TRBJ2-5; perhaps TRBD1 as D (5 bases). The V and J ends lost 5 bases and 3 bases respectively, with 13 bases between them. This CDR3 region has 14 residues. Per the germline V gene, CDR1 is SGHTA and CDR2 is FQGNSA. This CDR3 is CASSPGSREETQYF. CDR3 sequence (DNA): TGTGCCAGCAGCCCAGGGTCGAGAGAAGAGACCCAGTACTTC.

This clonotype was detected once. The chain joins TRBV27 to TRBJ2-6; TRBD2 matches 7 bases. The trim removed 2 bases at V and 4 bases at J, leaving 17 bases unmatched. Germline V gene data show CDR1 as MNHEY and CDR2 as SMNVEV (reference sequence). CDR3 length equals 20 residues. CDR3 sequence: CASSLIWREKAYEGANVLTF. The CDR3 bases are TGTGCCAGCAGTTTAATTTGGCGGGAGAAGGCCTATGAAGGGGCCAACGTCCTGACTTTC.

V and J are TRBV4-1 and TRBJ2-1, with 10 bases identical to TRBD2. J gave up 9 bases and V 7 bases, and 9 bases lay outside the gene matches. Germline V CDR1 and CDR2: MGHRA, YSYEKL. CDR3 length equals 14 residues. CDR3 loop: CASTVEAGGREQFF. DNA for the CDR3: TGCGCCAGCACCGTTGAAGCGGGGGGGCGTGAGCAGTTCTTC.